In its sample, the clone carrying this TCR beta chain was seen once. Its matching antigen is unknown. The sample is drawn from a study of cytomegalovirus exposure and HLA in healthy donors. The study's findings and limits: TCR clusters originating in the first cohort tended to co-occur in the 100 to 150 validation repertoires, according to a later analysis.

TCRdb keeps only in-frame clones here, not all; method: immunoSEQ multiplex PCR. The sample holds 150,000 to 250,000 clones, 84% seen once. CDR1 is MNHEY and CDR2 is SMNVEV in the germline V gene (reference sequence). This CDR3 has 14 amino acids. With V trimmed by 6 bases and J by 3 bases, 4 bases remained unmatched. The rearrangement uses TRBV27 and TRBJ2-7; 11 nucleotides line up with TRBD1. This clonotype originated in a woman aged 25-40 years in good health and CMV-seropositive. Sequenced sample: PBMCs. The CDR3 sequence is CASSTGTGGYEQYF. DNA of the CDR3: TGTGCCAGCAGCACCGGGACAGGGGGCTACGAGCAGTACTTC.